Listed here are 14 T cell receptor beta chains from one sample, sequenced in a study of cytomegalovirus exposure and HLA in healthy donors. Use of 60 Vbeta and 13 Jbeta primers characterized the PCR. Sequencing used immunoSEQ multiplex PCR; TCRdb keeps in-frame clones, though not all of them. In the table there are more than 85,000 clones, 9.4% of which are singletons. Sequencing was carried out using PBMCs. The receptor set was obtained from a man aged 50 to 59 in good health and CMV-seropositive.

This rearrangement joins TRBV2 to TRBJ1-1; D is uncertain. This CDR3 has 13 residues. Germline-derived CDR1 and CDR2 are SNHLY and FYNNEI. V was clipped by 5 bases and J by 3 bases, with 10 bases between them. The CDR3 DNA sequence: TGTGCCAGCAGTCCAGGCGGGTACACTGAAGCTTTCTTT. It is translated as CASSPGGYTEAFF.

V usage is TRBV28 and J usage is TRBJ1-2; 7 bases are a match to TRBD1. Unmatched junction bases numbered 10, after V lost 4 bases and J lost 8 bases. This CDR3 region has 14 residues. The germline gives CDR1 MDHEN, CDR2 SYDVKM. The chain's CDR3 is CASSSGTERYGYTF. The CDR3 DNA follows: TGTGCCAGCAGTTCCGGGACAGAGCGTTACGGCTACACCTTC.

The chain joins TRBV30 to TRBJ2-7; perhaps TRBD1 as D (6 bases). The ends were cut back, 4 bases at V and 2 bases at J, with 12 bases in the middle. The CDR3 consists of 13 residues. CDR1 and CDR2 from the germline V gene are GTSNPN and SVGIG (reference sequence). The CDR3 region is CAWTLTGAYEQYF. CDR3 sequence (DNA): TGTGCCTGGACGCTGACAGGTGCCTACGAGCAGTACTTC.

This clone was seen more than once but under ten times. CDR3 in amino acids: CASSYSQWGTGMQYF. The CDR3 DNA reads TGTGCCAGCAGTTACTCCCAATGGGGGACAGGAATGCAGTACTTC. The rearrangement links TRBV6-5 to TRBJ2-7, with 8 bases identical to TRBD1. With V trimmed by 0 bases and J by 9 bases, 10 bases remained unmatched. CDR3 size: 15 residues. Germline CDR1 MNHEY, CDR2 SVGAGI.

This clone was detected only a few times. The CDR3 protein is CASSVGGERSYEQYF. The CDR3 region has the DNA TGTGCCAGCAGCGTAGGCGGGGAGAGATCCTACGAGCAGTACTTC. The V gene is TRBV27, the J gene TRBJ2-7, with D tentatively TRBD2 (6 bases). CDR3 size: 15 residues. The germline V and J ends were trimmed by 6 bases and 1 base, with 16 bases remaining between them. Germline-derived CDR1 and CDR2 are MNHEY and SMNVEV (reference sequence).

In this sample, this clone turned up a few times. This sequence joins TRBV29-1 and TRBJ2-5; the match to TRBD1 covers 8 bases. Germline CDR1 reads SQVTM; CDR2 reads ANQGSEA. V gave up 1 base and J gave up 0 bases; unmatched junction bases: 4. The CDR3 totals 15 residues. The CDR3 sequence: CSVEGLDRDQETQYF. In DNA, the CDR3 is TGCAGCGTTGAAGGTCTGGACAGGGACCAAGAGACCCAGTACTTC.

In its sample, this clone was seen a few times. The chain recombines TRBV11-2 with TRBJ2-3; 7 positions agree with TRBD2. The V gene end was trimmed by 4 bases and the J gene end by 4 bases; junction bases not matched to a gene: 11. The CDR3 is 16 amino acids. CDR1 is SGHAT and CDR2 is FQNNGV in the germline V gene. Here the CDR3 DNA reads TGTGCCAGCAGCTCCGGCCGGGCGGGAGCCTCAGATACGCAGTATTTT. It specifies CASSSGRAGASDTQYF.

This chain uses TRBV5-1 with TRBJ2-6, with TRBD1 matching over 7 bases. Germline assignment: CDR1 SGHRS and CDR2 YFSETQ. CDR3 length equals 18 residues. J gave up 0 bases and V 4 bases, and 10 bases lay outside the gene matches. Here the CDR3 DNA reads TGCGCCAGCAGCCCTCGACAGGGATCTTCCTCTGGGGCCAACGTCCTGACTTTC. Translating gives CASSPRQGSSSGANVLTF.

The V and J genes are TRBV7-5 and TRBJ2-2; the D call TRBD2 from the table was never checked on the DNA. TRBV7-5 is given as a pseudogene. The CDR3 extends over 15 amino acids. The CDR3 protein is CARSPGLANTGELFF. CDR3 DNA: TGTGCCAGAAGCCCCGGACTAGCAAACACCGGGGAGCTGTTTTTT.

This clone was detected a few times. The gene calls are TRBV6-5 and TRBJ2-6; unclear D gene. The V and J ends lost 6 bases and 2 bases respectively, with 11 bases between them. Germline values: CDR1 MNHEY, CDR2 SVGAGI. This CDR3 has 15 amino acids. The CDR3 sequence is CASRTQVAGANVLTF. CDR3 nucleotides: TGTGCCAGCAGAACCCAGGTGGCTGGGGCCAACGTCCTGACTTTC.

The V and J genes are TRBV6-4 and TRBJ1-1; D gene uncertain. The ends were cut back, 3 bases at V and 0 bases at J, with 14 bases in the middle. This CDR3 contains 16 residues. The germline CDR1 and CDR2 sequences are MRHNA and SNTAGT. The CDR3 here is CASSEHGLGMNTEAFF. The CDR3 DNA reads TGTGCCAGCAGTGAGCACGGACTGGGAATGAACACTGAAGCTTTCTTT.

The V and J genes are TRBV4-1 and TRBJ1-3, with 10 bases that match TRBD1. This CDR3 region has 16 residues. Germline V gene lookup returns CDR1 MGHRA and CDR2 YSYEKL. V dropped 1 base and J dropped 6; count of bases not matched to a gene: 6. CDR3 residues: CASSQGLGTGENTIYF. CDR3 in DNA: TGCGCCAGCAGCCAAGGGCTCGGGACAGGGGAAAACACCATATATTTT.

The J gene is TRBJ1-1, the V gene TRBV2, with D possibly being TRBD1 (6 bases). The V end lost 6 bases, the J end lost 5 bases, and 13 bases lay between the germline ends. CDR1 and CDR2 (germline): SNHLY, FYNNEI. This CDR3 is 13 amino acids long. The CDR3: CASREEGGTEAFF. The CDR3 nucleotides are TGTGCCAGCAGGGAGGAAGGGGGTACTGAAGCTTTCTTT.

In this sample, this clone turned up a few times. This chain uses TRBV28 with TRBJ2-3; tentative D call: TRBD1 (6 bases). Per the germline V gene, CDR1 is MDHEN and CDR2 is SYDVKM. The CDR3 sequence is 14 residues long. Trimming cost V 0 bases and J 4 bases, with 8 bases left between them. Written as DNA, the CDR3 is TGTGCCAGCAGTTTATGGCAGGGGTCAGATACGCAGTATTTT. As protein: CASSLWQGSDTQYF.